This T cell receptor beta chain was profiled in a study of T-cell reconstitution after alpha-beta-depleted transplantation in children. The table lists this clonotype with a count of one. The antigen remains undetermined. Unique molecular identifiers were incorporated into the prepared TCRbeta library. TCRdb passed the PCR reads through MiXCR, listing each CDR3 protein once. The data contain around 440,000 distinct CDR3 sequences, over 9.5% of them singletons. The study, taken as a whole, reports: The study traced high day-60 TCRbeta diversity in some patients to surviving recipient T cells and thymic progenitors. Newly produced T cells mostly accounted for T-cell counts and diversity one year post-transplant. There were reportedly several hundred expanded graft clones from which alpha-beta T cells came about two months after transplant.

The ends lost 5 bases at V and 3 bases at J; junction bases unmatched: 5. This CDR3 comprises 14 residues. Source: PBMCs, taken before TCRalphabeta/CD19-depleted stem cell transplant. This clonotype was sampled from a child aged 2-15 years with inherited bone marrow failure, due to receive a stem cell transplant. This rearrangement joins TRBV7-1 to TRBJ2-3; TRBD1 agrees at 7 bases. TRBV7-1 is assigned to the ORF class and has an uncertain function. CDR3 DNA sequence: TGTGCCAGCAGCGCCGGGACAGAAACAGATACGCAGTATTTT. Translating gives CASSAGTETDTQYF.